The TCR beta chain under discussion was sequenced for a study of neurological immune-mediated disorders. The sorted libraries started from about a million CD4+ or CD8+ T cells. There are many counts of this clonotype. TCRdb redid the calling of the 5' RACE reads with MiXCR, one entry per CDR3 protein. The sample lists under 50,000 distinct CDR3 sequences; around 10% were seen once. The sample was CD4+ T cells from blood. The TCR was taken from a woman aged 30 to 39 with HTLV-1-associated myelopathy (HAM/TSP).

The CDR3 DNA is TGTGCCAGCGGCTCCGTCTCAGGGACTAATGAGCAGTTCTTC. Translated, it gives CASGSVSGTNEQFF. The V gene is TRBV9, the J gene TRBJ2-1; D might be TRBD2 (6 bases). The V gene's germline CDR1 is SGDLS and CDR2 YYNGEE. Trimming took off 7 bases at V and 7 bases at J, with 18 bases between the two ends. CDR3 size: 14 residues.